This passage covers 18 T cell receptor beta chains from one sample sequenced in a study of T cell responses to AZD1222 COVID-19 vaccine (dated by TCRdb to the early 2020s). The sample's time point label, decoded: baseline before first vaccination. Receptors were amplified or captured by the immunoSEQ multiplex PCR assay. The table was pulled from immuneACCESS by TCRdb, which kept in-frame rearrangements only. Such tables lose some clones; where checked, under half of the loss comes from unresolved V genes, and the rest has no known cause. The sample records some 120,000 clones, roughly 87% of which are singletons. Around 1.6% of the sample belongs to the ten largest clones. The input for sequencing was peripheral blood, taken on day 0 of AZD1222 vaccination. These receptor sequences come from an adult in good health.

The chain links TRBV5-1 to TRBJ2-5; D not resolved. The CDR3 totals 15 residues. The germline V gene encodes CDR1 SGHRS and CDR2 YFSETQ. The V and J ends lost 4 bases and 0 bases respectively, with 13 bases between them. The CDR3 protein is CASSADRFNQETQYF. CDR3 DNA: TGCGCCAGCAGCGCGGACCGGTTTAACCAAGAGACCCAGTACTTC. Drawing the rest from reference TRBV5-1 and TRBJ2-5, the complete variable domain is KAGVTQTPRYLIKTRGQQVTLSCSPISGHRSVSWYQQTPGQGLQFLFEYFSETQRNKGNFPGRFSGRQFSNSRSEMNVSTLELGDSALYLCASSADRFNQETQYFGPGTRLLVL.

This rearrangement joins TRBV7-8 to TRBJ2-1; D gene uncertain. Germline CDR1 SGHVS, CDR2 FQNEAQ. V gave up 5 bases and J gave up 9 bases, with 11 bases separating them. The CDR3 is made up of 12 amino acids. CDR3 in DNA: TGTGCCAGCAGCCACAATAGTCGTGAGCAGTTCTTC. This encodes CASSHNSREQFF.

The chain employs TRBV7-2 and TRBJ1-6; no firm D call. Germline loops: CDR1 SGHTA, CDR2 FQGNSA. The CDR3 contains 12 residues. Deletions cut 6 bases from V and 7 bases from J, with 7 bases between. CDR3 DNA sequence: TGTGCCAGCAGTTCTGGAAATTCACCCCTCCACTTT. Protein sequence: CASSSGNSPLHF.

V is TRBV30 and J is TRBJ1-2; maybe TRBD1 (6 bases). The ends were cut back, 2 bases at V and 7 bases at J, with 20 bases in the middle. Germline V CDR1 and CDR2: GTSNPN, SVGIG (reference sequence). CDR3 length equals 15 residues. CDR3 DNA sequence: TGTGCCTGGAGTTCATCCGGGACACGGAGGGGTGGCTACACCTTC. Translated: CAWSSSGTRRGGYTF.

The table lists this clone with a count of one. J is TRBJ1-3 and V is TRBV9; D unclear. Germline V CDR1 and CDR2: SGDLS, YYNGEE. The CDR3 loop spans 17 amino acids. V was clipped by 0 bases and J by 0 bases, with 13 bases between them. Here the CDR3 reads CASSVAGRSSSGNTIYF. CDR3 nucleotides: TGTGCCAGCAGCGTAGCGGGCAGGTCGAGCTCTGGAAACACCATATATTTT.

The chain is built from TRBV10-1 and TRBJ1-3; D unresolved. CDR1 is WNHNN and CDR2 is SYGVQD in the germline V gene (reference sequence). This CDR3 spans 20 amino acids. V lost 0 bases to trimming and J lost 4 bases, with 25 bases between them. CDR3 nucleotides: TGCGCCAGCAGTGAGTCGACTTTTTCTACCCACCTAGGGCCAGGAAACACCATATATTTT. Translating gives CASSESTFSTHLGPGNTIYF.

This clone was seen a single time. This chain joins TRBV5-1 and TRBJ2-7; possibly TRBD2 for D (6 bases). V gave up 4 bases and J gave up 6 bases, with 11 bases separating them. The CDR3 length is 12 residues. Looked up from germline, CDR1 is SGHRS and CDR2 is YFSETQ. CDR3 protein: CASSPRDSEQYF. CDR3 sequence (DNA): TGCGCCAGCAGCCCCAGGGACTCCGAGCAGTACTTC.

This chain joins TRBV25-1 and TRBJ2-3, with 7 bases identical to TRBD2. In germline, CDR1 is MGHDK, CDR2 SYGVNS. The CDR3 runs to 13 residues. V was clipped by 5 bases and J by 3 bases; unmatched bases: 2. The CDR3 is CASSFGGTDTQYF. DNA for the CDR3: TGTGCCAGCAGTTTCGGGGGGACAGATACGCAGTATTTT.

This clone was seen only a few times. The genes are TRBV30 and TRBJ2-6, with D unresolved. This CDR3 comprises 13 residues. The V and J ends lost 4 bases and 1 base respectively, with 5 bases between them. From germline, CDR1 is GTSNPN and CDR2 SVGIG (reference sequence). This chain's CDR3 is CAWMRSGANVLTF. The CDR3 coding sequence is TGTGCCTGGATGAGATCTGGGGCCAACGTCCTGACTTTC.

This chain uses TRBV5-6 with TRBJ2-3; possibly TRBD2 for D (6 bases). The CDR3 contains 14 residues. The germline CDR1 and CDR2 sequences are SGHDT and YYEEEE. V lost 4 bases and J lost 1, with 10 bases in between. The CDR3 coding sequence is TGTGCCAGCAGCGGCGGGGTCGGCACAGATACGCAGTATTTT. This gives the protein CASSGGVGTDTQYF.

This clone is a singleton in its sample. CDR3 amino acids: CAWNQGGNTIYF. The DNA of the CDR3 is TGTGCCTGGAATCAGGGTGGAAACACCATATATTTT. J is TRBJ1-3 and V is TRBV30; D possibly corresponds to TRBD1 (5 bases). CDR1 and CDR2 (germline): GTSNPN, SVGIG (reference sequence). This CDR3 has 12 amino acids. Trimming cost V 4 bases and J 3 bases, with 7 bases left between them. The variable domain in full, with the rest retrieved from reference TRBV30 and TRBJ1-3, is SQTIHQWPATLVQPVGSPLSLECTVEGTSNPNLYWYRQAAGRGLQLLFYSVGIGQISSEVPQNLSASRPQDRQFILSSKKLLLSDSGFYLCAWNQGGNTIYFGEGSWLTVV.

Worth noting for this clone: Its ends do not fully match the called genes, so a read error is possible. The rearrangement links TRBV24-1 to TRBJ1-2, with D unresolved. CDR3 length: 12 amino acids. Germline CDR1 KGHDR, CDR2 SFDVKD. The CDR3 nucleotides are TGTGCCACCAGTGATTCTAAGTATGGCTACACCTTC. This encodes CATSDSKYGYTF.

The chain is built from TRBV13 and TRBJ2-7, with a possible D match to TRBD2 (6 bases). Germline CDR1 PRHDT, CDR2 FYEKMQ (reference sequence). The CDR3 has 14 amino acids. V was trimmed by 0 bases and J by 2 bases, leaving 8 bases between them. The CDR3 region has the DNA TGTGCCAGCAGCTTAGGGGGCGGGGCCTACGAGCAGTACTTC. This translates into CASSLGGGAYEQYF.

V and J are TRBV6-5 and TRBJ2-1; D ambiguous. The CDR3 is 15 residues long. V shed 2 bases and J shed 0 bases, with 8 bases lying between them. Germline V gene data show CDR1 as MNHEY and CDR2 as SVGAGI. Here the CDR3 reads CASSYRRNSYNEQFF. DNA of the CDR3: TGTGCCAGCAGTTACCGGAGAAACTCCTACAATGAGCAGTTCTTC.

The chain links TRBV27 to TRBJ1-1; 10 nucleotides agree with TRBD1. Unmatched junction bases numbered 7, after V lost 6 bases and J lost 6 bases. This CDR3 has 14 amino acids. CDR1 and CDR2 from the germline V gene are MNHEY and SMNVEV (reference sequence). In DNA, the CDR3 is TGTGCCAGCAGATCGGACAGGGGGGTGGCTGAAGCTTTCTTT. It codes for CASRSDRGVAEAFF.

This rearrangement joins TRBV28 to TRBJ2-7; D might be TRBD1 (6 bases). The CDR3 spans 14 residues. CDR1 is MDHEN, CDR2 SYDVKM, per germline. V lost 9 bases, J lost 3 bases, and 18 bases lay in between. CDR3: CASMTGQSVYEQYF. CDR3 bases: TGTGCCAGTATGACGGGACAATCCGTCTACGAGCAGTACTTC.

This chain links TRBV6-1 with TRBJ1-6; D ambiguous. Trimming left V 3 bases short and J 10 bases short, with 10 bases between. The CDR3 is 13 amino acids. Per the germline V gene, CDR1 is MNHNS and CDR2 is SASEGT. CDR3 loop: CASSEDLGSPLHF. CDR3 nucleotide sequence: TGTGCCAGCAGTGAGGACTTAGGGTCACCCCTCCACTTT.

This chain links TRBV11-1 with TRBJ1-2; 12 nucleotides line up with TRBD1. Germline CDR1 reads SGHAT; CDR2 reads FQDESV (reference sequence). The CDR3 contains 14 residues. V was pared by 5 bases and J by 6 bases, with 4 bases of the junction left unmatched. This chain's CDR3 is CASSPGTGGDGYTF. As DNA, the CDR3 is TGTGCCAGCAGCCCTGGGACAGGGGGCGATGGCTACACCTTC. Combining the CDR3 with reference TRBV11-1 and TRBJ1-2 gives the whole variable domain EAEVAQSPRYKITEKSQAVAFWCDPISGHATLYWYRQILGQGPELLVQFQDESVVDDSQLPKDRFSAERLKGVDSTLKIQPAELGDSAMYLCASSPGTGGDGYTFGSGTRLTVV.